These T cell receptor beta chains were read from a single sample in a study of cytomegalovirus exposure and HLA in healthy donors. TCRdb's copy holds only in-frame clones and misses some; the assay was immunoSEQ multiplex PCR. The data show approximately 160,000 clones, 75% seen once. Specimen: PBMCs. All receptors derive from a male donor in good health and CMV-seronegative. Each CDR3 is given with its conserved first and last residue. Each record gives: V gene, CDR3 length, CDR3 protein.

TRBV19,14,CASSIGTDNSPLHF
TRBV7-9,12,CASSSVSYEQYF
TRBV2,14,CASSERRGSYEQYF
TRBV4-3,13,CASSHYPRDEQFF
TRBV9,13,CASSVAREETQYF
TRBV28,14,CASSLVRGNQPQHF
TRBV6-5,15,CASSWTASSGNTIYF
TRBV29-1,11,CSVQGGETQYF
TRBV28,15,CASRSGSSGDYEQYF
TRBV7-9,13,CSSSLGTAYEQYF
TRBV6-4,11,CASRGGGELFF
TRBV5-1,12,CASKVQGAEAFF
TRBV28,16,CASSSFSGSSRNEQFF
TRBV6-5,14,CASSATADSYEQYF
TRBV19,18,CASSSTSGIRGNYNEQFF
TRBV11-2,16,CASSLEGGGVPYEQYF
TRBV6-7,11,CASSQNNEQFF
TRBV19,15,CASSITGVSTDTQYF
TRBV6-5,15,CASKDAVGSTDTQYF
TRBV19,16,CASSIRAGSANYGYTF
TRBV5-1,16,CASSRATGGGNNEQFF
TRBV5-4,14,CASSLYLGNTEAFF
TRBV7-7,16,CASSLGLAGNPGELFF
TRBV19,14,CASRTNAGGAAQYF
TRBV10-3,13,CAISVEAGQPQHF
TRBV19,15,CASSVIPGQGNTIYF
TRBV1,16,CTSSQDGSPVVETQYF
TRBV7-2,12,CASSPNTGELFF
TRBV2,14,CASGQERSLGGYTF
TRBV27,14,CASSFGQGGTEAFF
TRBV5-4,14,CASTTLALEETQYF
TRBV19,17,CASSIDRVLGDTGELFF
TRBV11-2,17,CASSSLPLGGFPGEQYF
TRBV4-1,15,CASSRKEGGDYGYTF
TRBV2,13,CASSGPRNQPQHF
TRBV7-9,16,CASSSHERTGGNEQFF
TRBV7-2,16,CASSIAGASGANVLTF
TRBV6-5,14,CASRTNSGTFEQYF
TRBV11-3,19,CASSFPTRHRGTGDYGYTF
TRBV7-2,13,CASSFLRKETQYF
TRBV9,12,CASSVDENTIYF
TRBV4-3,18,CASSQGPTGTGRVGGYTF
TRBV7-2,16,CASSVRLAGASYEQYF
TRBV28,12,CASGHSSYEQYF
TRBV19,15,CASSGQLTTNEKLFF
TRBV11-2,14,CASSLSSVNYGYTF
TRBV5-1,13,CASKQHMNTEAFF
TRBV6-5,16,CASSYQSAGAYNEQFF
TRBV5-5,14,CASSRDTDGLKLFF
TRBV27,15,CASRGTSGSIYEQYF
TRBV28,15,CASSSPGGRGEKLFF